The clone carrying this TCR beta chain has a handful of counts. Its target is unknown. Trimming removed 1 base at V and 2 bases at J, with 24 bases between. The germline CDR1 and CDR2 sequences are MDHEN and SYDVKM. This CDR3 comprises 19 residues. This record comes from a study of cytomegalovirus exposure and HLA in healthy donors. The PCR contained 60 Vbeta and 13 Jbeta primers. The data were produced by immunoSEQ multiplex PCR, yet TCRdb's version contains in-frame clones alone and is incomplete. The data show some 98,000 clones, with 75% to 85% seen just once and roughly 11% held by the top ten. The study's findings and limits: Most CMV-associated TCR beta chains appeared HLA-restricted in a later analysis.

The material sequenced was PBMCs. This sequence was found in a man between 18 and 35 years old in good health and CMV-seropositive. This chain uses TRBV28 with TRBJ2-7; D not resolved. The CDR3: CASSLYPPATPSRAYEQYF. The CDR3 nucleotides are TGTGCCAGCAGTTTATACCCCCCCGCGACCCCTTCTAGAGCCTACGAGCAGTACTTC. The complete variable domain, with remaining parts taken from reference TRBV28 and TRBJ2-7, reads DVKVTQSSRYLVKRTGEKVFLECVQDMDHENMFWYRQDPGLGLRLIYFSYDVKMKEKGDIPEGYSVSREKKERFSLILESASTNQTSMYLCASSLYPPATPSRAYEQYFGPGTRLTVT.